The 29 T cell receptor beta chains in this list originate from one sample, sequenced in a study of cytomegalovirus exposure and HLA in healthy donors. PCR primers comprised 60 Vbeta and 13 Jbeta primers. The data were produced by immunoSEQ multiplex PCR, yet TCRdb's version contains in-frame clones alone and is incomplete. The sample yields approximately 90,000 clones, roughly 80% seen once. Source material: PBMCs. The receptor set was obtained from a man aged 35 to 55 in good health and CMV-seronegative.

The V gene is TRBV5-1, the J gene TRBJ1-4, with 7 bases identical to TRBD1. The J segment lost 6 bases and the V segment lost 1 base, leaving 12 bases of the junction unmatched. Germline values: CDR1 SGHRS, CDR2 YFSETQ. There are 17 residues in the CDR3. As DNA, the CDR3 is TGCGCCAGCAGCTTGAACGCCCGACAGGGTCAAGATGAAAAACTGTTTTTT. It codes for CASSLNARQGQDEKLFF. Drawing the rest from reference TRBV5-1 and TRBJ1-4, the complete variable domain is KAGVTQTPRYLIKTRGQQVTLSCSPISGHRSVSWYQQTPGQGLQFLFEYFSETQRNKGNFPGRFSGRQFSNSRSEMNVSTLELGDSALYLCASSLNARQGQDEKLFFGSGTQLSVL.

V is TRBV9 and J is TRBJ2-1, with D possibly matching TRBD2 (6 bases). The ends were cut back, 4 bases at V and 6 bases at J, with 14 bases in the middle. The germline gives CDR1 SGDLS, CDR2 YYNGEE. The CDR3 extends over 14 amino acids. CDR3 in DNA: TGTGCCAGCAGCCGAACCGGGACTCCCAATGAGCAGTTCTTC. This encodes CASSRTGTPNEQFF. The variable domain in full, with the rest retrieved from reference TRBV9 and TRBJ2-1, is DSGVTQTPKHLITATGQRVTLRCSPRSGDLSVYWYQQSLDQGLQFLIQYYNGEERAKGNILERFSAQQFPDLHSELNLSSLELGDSALYFCASSRTGTPNEQFFGPGTRLTVL.

This clone showed up just a few times. CDR3 coding DNA: TGTGCCAGCAGCCGGACTAGCGGCGTATGGCAAGAGACCCAGTACTTC. It encodes CASSRTSGVWQETQYF. This chain joins TRBV7-8 and TRBJ2-5; TRBD2 matches 10 bases. The length of the CDR3 is 16 residues. Germline-derived CDR1 and CDR2 are SGHVS and FQNEAQ. V was clipped by 5 bases and J by 2 bases; unmatched bases: 8.

This sequence joins TRBV10-3 and TRBJ2-3; tentatively, D is TRBD1 (5 bases). Trimming took 2 bases from V and 1 from J, leaving 13 bases between them. Germline lookup yields CDR1 ENHRY and CDR2 SYGVKD. The CDR3 contains 16 residues. The CDR3 DNA is TGTGCCATCAGTGAGACCCAGGGCCGGGGCACAGATACGCAGTATTTT. This sequence encodes CAISETQGRGTDTQYF.

The gene calls are TRBV4-1 and TRBJ2-5; no clear D. The germline CDR1 and CDR2 sequences are MGHRA and YSYEKL. The CDR3 loop spans 16 amino acids. Deletions cut 0 bases from V and 1 base from J, with 12 bases between. The CDR3 coding sequence is TGCGCCAGCAGCCAAGATCGGGTCATCAGCCAAGAGACCCAGTACTTC. Translated: CASSQDRVISQETQYF.

Only one count was recorded for this clone. The junction differs from germline at one of its ends, possibly a read error. The rearrangement links TRBV19 to TRBJ1-1; D is perhaps TRBD1 (5 bases). Germline CDR1 LNHDA, CDR2 SQIVND (reference sequence). The CDR3 sequence is 12 residues long. This CDR3 is CAGRTRHTEAFF. CDR3 DNA: TGTGCCGGTAGGACAAGACACACTGAAGCTTTCTTT.

As DNA, the CDR3 is TGTGCCAGCAGTGCTGTTATCTTCGGAGGTACCTCCTACAATGAGCAGTTCTTC. It translates to CASSAVIFGGTSYNEQFF. The chain has TRBV27 and TRBJ2-1, with D possibly TRBD2 on 5 matching bases. Deletions cut 5 bases from V and 0 bases from J, with 20 bases between. The CDR3 is 18 residues long. Per the germline V gene, CDR1 is MNHEY and CDR2 is SMNVEV (reference sequence).

The chain employs TRBV4-1 and TRBJ1-5, with no clear D. The CDR3 covers 14 residues. CDR1 and CDR2 (germline): MGHRA, YSYEKL. Trimming removed 1 base from V and 3 bases from J, with 7 bases in between. The CDR3 protein is CASSQAGINQPQHF. CDR3 in DNA: TGCGCCAGCAGCCAAGCCGGGATCAATCAGCCCCAGCATTTT.

The chain is built from TRBV18 and TRBJ2-7; TRBD1 might be the D (5 bases). Trimming stripped 2 bases from V and 5 bases from J, with 10 bases between. CDR1 is KGHSH and CDR2 is LQKENI in the germline V gene. The length of the CDR3 is 13 residues. The CDR3 nucleotides read TGTGCCAGCTCACCAGGCAGGGATGACGAGCAGTACTTC. Translation gives CASSPGRDDEQYF.

The rearrangement joins TRBV5-1 to TRBJ2-3; D gene unclear. Germline V gene lookup returns CDR1 SGHRS and CDR2 YFSETQ. This CDR3 comprises 13 residues. V lost 1 base to trimming and J lost 4 bases, with 7 bases between them. CDR3 sequence reads: CASSLYLADTQYF. The DNA of the CDR3 is TGCGCCAGCAGCTTGTATCTCGCAGATACGCAGTATTTT.

The count of this clone is one. The chain has TRBV7-6 and TRBJ2-7; 11 nucleotides agree with TRBD2. Per the germline V gene, CDR1 is SGHVS and CDR2 is FNYEAQ. V was clipped by 2 bases and J by 4 bases; unmatched bases: 4. There are 15 residues in the CDR3. CDR3 region: CASSLTSGSKYEQYF. Here the CDR3 DNA reads TGTGCCAGCAGCTTAACTAGCGGGAGTAAGTACGAGCAGTACTTC.

The V and J genes are TRBV9 and TRBJ2-3; 8 nucleotides line up with TRBD2. This CDR3 has 15 amino acids. The germline gives CDR1 SGDLS, CDR2 YYNGEE. Trimming took 0 bases from V and 5 from J; bases not matched to a gene: 5. CDR3 in amino acids: CASSVGGGPGDTQYF. CDR3 nucleotides: TGTGCCAGCAGCGTAGGCGGGGGGCCGGGAGATACGCAGTATTTT.

The rearrangement links TRBV7-3 to TRBJ1-1, with 7 bases identical to TRBD1. Per the germline V gene, CDR1 is SGHTA and CDR2 is FQGTGA. V trimming: 3 bases; J trimming: 1 base; junction bases outside the gene matches: 5. The CDR3 is 15 amino acids. CDR3 sequence reads: CASSLTGRENTEAFF. The CDR3 nucleotides are TGTGCCAGCAGCTTGACAGGGAGAGAGAACACTGAAGCTTTCTTT.

The sample holds one count of this clone. The genes are TRBV11-3 and TRBJ2-5; a possible D gene is TRBD1 (6 bases). Germline loops: CDR1 SGHNT, CDR2 YENEEA. V lost 4 bases and J 1 base, leaving 10 bases between the germline ends. This CDR3 spans 14 amino acids. CDR3 amino acids: CASSSGHTQETQYF. In DNA, the CDR3 is TGTGCCAGCAGCTCGGGACACACCCAAGAGACCCAGTACTTC.

The chain couples TRBV19 to TRBJ2-7, with 13 bases matching TRBD2. The CDR3 consists of 15 residues. Germline assignment: CDR1 LNHDA and CDR2 SQIVND (reference sequence). With V trimmed by 2 bases and J by 3 bases, 1 base remained unmatched. This chain's CDR3 is CASSITSGRDYEQYF. The CDR3 nucleotides are TGTGCCAGTAGTATAACTAGCGGGAGGGACTACGAGCAGTACTTC.

The genes are TRBV7-8 and TRBJ1-1; no clear D gene. The CDR3 has 12 amino acids. V shed 3 bases and J shed 5 bases, with 7 bases lying between them. CDR1 and CDR2 (germline): SGHVS, FQNEAQ. Here the CDR3 reads CASSFLKTEAFF. In nucleotides, the CDR3 is TGTGCCAGCAGCTTCCTAAAAACTGAAGCTTTCTTT.

The J gene is TRBJ1-6, the V gene TRBV15; possibly TRBD1 for D (5 bases). CDR3 length: 14 amino acids. With 4 bases removed from V and 10 bases from J, the gap between germline ends came to 14 bases. Germline V lookup: CDR1 LNHNV, CDR2 YYDKDF (reference sequence). CDR3 region: CATSTGHGSSPLHF. CDR3 bases: TGTGCCACCAGCACAGGACATGGTAGCTCACCCCTCCACTTT.

V usage is TRBV10-3 and J usage is TRBJ1-2; D gene ambiguous. The germline CDR1 and CDR2 sequences are ENHRY and SYGVKD. V lost 0 bases, J lost 2 bases, and 7 bases lay in between. The CDR3 totals 14 residues. The CDR3 nucleotides read TGTGCCATCAGTGAGTCGAGTAGCAACTATGGCTACACCTTC. It encodes CAISESSSNYGYTF.

The chain carries TRBV2 and TRBJ1-2; D remains ambiguous. The CDR3 runs 13 residues. Deletions cut 3 bases from V and 5 bases from J, with 10 bases between. CDR1 is SNHLY, CDR2 FYNNEI, per germline. The CDR3 sequence: CASSETFTYGYTF. DNA of the CDR3: TGTGCCAGCAGTGAGACATTCACTTATGGCTACACCTTC.

This clone was found a few times. This rearrangement joins TRBV10-3 to TRBJ2-7; 9 bases map to TRBD1. The CDR3 contains 16 residues. Trimming cost V 4 bases and J 6 bases; bases outside gene matches: 13. Germline CDR1 is ENHRY and CDR2 is SYGVKD. CDR3 DNA: TGTGCCATCAGTGCCGGGACAGGGCCCTACCTCCGCGAGCAGTACTTC. Protein sequence: CAISAGTGPYLREQYF.

The rearrangement uses TRBV30 and TRBJ1-1; tentative D call: TRBD1 (5 bases). The germline CDR1 and CDR2 sequences are GTSNPN and SVGIG (reference sequence). There are 12 residues in the CDR3. Trimming took 5 bases from V and 4 from J, leaving 11 bases between them. The CDR3 sequence: CAWRRGVTEAFF. The CDR3 coding sequence is TGTGCCTGGCGGAGGGGAGTCACTGAAGCTTTCTTT.

This clone was found a few times. The chain uses TRBV7-8 and TRBJ1-1, with TRBD1 identical over 8 bases. The CDR3 loop spans 15 amino acids. The germline gives CDR1 SGHVS, CDR2 FQNEAQ. V lost 4 bases and J lost 4; bases outside the gene matches: 8. Here the CDR3 DNA reads TGTGCCAGCAGCTCCAGACAGGGGATTACCACTGAAGCTTTCTTT. It yields the protein CASSSRQGITTEAFF.

This clone has a single count. This chain joins TRBV30 and TRBJ2-1, with 8 positions matching TRBD2. Germline loops: CDR1 GTSNPN, CDR2 SVGIG (reference sequence). The CDR3 is made up of 15 amino acids. The J segment lost 9 bases and the V segment lost 0 bases, leaving 10 bases of the junction unmatched. CDR3: CAWSVGGTRGGEQFF. In nucleotides, the CDR3 is TGTGCCTGGAGTGTTGGTGGGACTAGGGGGGGTGAGCAGTTCTTC.

The J gene is TRBJ2-7, the V gene TRBV5-4; tentatively, D is TRBD1 (5 bases). Germline values: CDR1 SGHNT, CDR2 YYREEE (reference sequence). Trimming took off 0 bases at V and 4 bases at J, with 11 bases between the two ends. The CDR3 is 14 amino acids. The CDR3: CASSLGHSGYEQYF. The CDR3 bases are TGTGCCAGCAGCTTGGGCCACTCAGGGTACGAGCAGTACTTC.

About this clone: At one end, the junction sequence differs from germline, possibly due to a read error. The genes are TRBV18 and TRBJ1-4, with 7 positions matching TRBD1. CDR1 and CDR2 from the germline V gene are KGHSH and LQKENI. The length of the CDR3 is 15 residues. CDR3 sequence (DNA): TGTGCCAGCTCTCCACAGGGGCAGGGTAATGAAAAACTGTTTTTT. This encodes CASSPQGQGNEKLFF.

The rearrangement uses TRBV9 and TRBJ1-2; D is perhaps TRBD1 (6 bases). CDR3 length equals 13 residues. Germline V gene lookup returns CDR1 SGDLS and CDR2 YYNGEE. Trimming removed 3 bases at V and 7 bases at J, with 13 bases between. The CDR3 nucleotides read TGTGCCAGCAGCGGTCAGGGGATCCTTGGCTACACCTTC. This encodes CASSGQGILGYTF.

In this sample, this clone turned up a few times. The chain has TRBV19 and TRBJ2-1; 8 nucleotides line up with TRBD1. The J segment lost 0 bases and the V segment lost 6 bases, leaving 7 bases of the junction unmatched. This CDR3 contains 16 residues. The germline CDR1 and CDR2 sequences are LNHDA and SQIVND (reference sequence). The CDR3 loop reads CASRGLRGLSYNEQFF. The CDR3 bases are TGTGCCAGTAGAGGGCTCAGGGGGCTCTCCTACAATGAGCAGTTCTTC.

CDR3 region: CASSVGTSRQETQYF. As DNA, the CDR3 is TGTGCCAGCAGCGTAGGGACTAGCAGGCAAGAGACCCAGTACTTC. The gene calls are TRBV9 and TRBJ2-5; TRBD2 aligns across 8 bases. Germline-derived CDR1 and CDR2 are SGDLS and YYNGEE. The CDR3 runs 15 residues. Losses at the gene ends were 0 bases for V and 2 bases for J; bases not matched to a gene: 3.

This sequence joins TRBV4-1 and TRBJ1-3; a weak D match, TRBD1 (5 bases). This CDR3 spans 15 amino acids. V was trimmed by 3 bases and J by 4 bases, leaving 13 bases between them. Germline loops: CDR1 MGHRA, CDR2 YSYEKL. The CDR3 DNA reads TGCGCCAGCAGCCATAGCAGGGATGGGGGAAACACCATATATTTT. Protein product: CASSHSRDGGNTIYF.